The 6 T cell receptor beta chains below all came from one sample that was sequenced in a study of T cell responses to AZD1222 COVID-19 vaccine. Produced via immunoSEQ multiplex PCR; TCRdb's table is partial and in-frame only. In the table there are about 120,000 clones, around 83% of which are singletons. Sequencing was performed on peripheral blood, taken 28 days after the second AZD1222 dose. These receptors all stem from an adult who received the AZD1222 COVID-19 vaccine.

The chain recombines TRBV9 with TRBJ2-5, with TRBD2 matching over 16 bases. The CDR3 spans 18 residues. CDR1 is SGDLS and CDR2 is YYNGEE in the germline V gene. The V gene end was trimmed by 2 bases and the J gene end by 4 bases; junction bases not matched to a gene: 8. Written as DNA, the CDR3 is TGTGCCAGCAGCGTCCTCTCGGGACTAGCGGGGGGGATAGAGACCCAGTACTTC. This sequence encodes CASSVLSGLAGGIETQYF.

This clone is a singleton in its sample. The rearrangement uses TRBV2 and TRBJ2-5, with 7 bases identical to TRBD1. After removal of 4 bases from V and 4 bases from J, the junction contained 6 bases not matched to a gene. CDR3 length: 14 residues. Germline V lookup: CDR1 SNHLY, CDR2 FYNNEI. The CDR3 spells CASSVQGVGETQYF. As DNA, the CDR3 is TGTGCCAGCAGTGTTCAGGGGGTGGGAGAGACCCAGTACTTC.

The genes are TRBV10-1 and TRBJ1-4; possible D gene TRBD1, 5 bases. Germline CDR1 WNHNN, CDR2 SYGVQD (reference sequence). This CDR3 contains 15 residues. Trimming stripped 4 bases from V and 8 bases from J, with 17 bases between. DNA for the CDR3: TGCGCCAGCAGTGCGGGGCGGCCAAAATCGGAAAAACTGTTTTTT. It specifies CASSAGRPKSEKLFF.

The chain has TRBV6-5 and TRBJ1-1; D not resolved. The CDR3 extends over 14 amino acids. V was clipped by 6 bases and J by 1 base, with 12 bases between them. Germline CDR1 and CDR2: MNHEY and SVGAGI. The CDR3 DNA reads TGTGCCAGCAGATCCCTACAGAGGAACACTGAAGCTTTCTTT. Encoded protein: CASRSLQRNTEAFF.

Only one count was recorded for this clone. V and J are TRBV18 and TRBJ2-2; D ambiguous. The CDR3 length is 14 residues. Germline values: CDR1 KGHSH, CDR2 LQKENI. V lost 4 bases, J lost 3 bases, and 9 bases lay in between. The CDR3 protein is CASSRGFDTGELFF. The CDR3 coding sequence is TGTGCCAGCTCACGTGGGTTCGACACCGGGGAGCTGTTTTTT. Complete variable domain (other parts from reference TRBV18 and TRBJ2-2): NAGVMQNPRHLVRRRGQEARLRCSPMKGHSHVYWYRQLPEEGLKFMVYLQKENIIDESGMPKERFSAEFPKEGPSILRIQQVVRGDSAAYFCASSRGFDTGELFFGEGSRLTVL.

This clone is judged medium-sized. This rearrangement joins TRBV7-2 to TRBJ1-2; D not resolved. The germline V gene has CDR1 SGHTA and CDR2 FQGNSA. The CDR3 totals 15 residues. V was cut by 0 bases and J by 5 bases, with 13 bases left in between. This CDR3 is CASSLAARVGYGYTF. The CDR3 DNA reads TGTGCCAGCAGCTTAGCCGCCCGGGTGGGATATGGCTACACCTTC.